The 30 T cell receptor beta chains listed next were all sequenced from one sample in a study of T-cell reconstitution after alpha-beta-depleted transplantation in children. Unique molecular identifiers were used in preparing the TCRbeta library. In TCRdb, the PCR reads were re-called with MiXCR into one record per CDR3 protein. The table includes about 92,000 distinct CDR3 sequences, over 9% detected once. The source was PBMCs from the stem cell graft donor, collected from the stem cell graft. Receptors were obtained from a human donor who donated a stem cell graft to a child with inherited bone marrow failure.

This clonotype was seen repeatedly, ten times or more. The chain combines TRBV7-9 with TRBJ2-1, with D possibly TRBD1 on 6 matching bases. The germline V gene has CDR1 SEHNR and CDR2 FQNEAQ (reference sequence). Trimming pared 5 bases from V and 4 bases from J, leaving 9 bases between. CDR3 length equals 13 residues. The CDR3 region is CASSARGYNEQFF. The CDR3, as DNA: TGTGCCAGCAGCGCCAGGGGATACAATGAGCAGTTCTTC.

The table lists this clonotype with many counts. The chain combines TRBV7-9 with TRBJ1-1; a weak D match, TRBD1 (5 bases). CDR3 length: 12 residues. CDR1 and CDR2 (germline): SEHNR, FQNEAQ (reference sequence). The germline V and J ends were trimmed by 4 bases and 10 bases, with 13 bases remaining between them. The CDR3 is CASSYELGPAFF. The CDR3 DNA reads as TGTGCCAGCAGCTATGAGTTGGGACCAGCTTTCTTT. Supplemented by reference TRBV7-9 and TRBJ1-1, the full variable domain reads DTGVSQNPRHKITKRGQNVTFRCDPISEHNRLYWYRQTLGQGPEFLTYFQNEAQLEKSRLLSDRFSAERPKGSFSTLEIQRTEQGDSAMYLCASSYELGPAFFGQGTRLTVV.

This clonotype has ten or more counts. V and J are TRBV5-1 and TRBJ2-2, with D maybe TRBD1 (6 bases). Germline V gene lookup returns CDR1 SGHRS and CDR2 YFSETQ. The CDR3 runs to 17 residues. Trimming shortened V by 0 bases and J by 0 bases, and 12 bases separated the two germline ends. CDR3 sequence: CASSLGPEGANTGELFF. The CDR3 DNA sequence: TGCGCCAGCAGCTTGGGGCCTGAGGGGGCGAACACCGGGGAGCTGTTTTTT. Supplemented by reference TRBV5-1 and TRBJ2-2, the full variable domain reads KAGVTQTPRYLIKTRGQQVTLSCSPISGHRSVSWYQQTPGQGLQFLFEYFSETQRNKGNFPGRFSGRQFSNSRSEMNVSTLELGDSALYLCASSLGPEGANTGELFFGEGSRLTVL.

This clonotype was picked up a small number of times. V usage is TRBV4-2 and J usage is TRBJ2-7; 11 bases match TRBD1. The CDR3 spans 14 residues. Germline CDR1 reads LGHNA; CDR2 reads YNFKEQ. With V trimmed by 4 bases and J by 6 bases, 5 bases remained unmatched. CDR3 protein: CASSPGQGAGEQYF. The CDR3 nucleotides are TGTGCCAGCAGCCCTGGACAGGGGGCGGGCGAGCAGTACTTC.

In this sample, this clonotype turned up many times. V and J are TRBV7-3 and TRBJ2-7, with 9 bases matching TRBD2. The CDR3 covers 16 residues. The V and J ends lost 0 bases and 4 bases, in that order; junction bases with no gene match: 7. From germline, CDR1 is SGHTA and CDR2 FQGTGA. The CDR3 nucleotides are TGTGCCAGCAGCTTAACCGGATCTAGCGGGAAATACGAGCAGTACTTC. Translating gives CASSLTGSSGKYEQYF.

This clonotype was recorded many times. This sequence joins TRBV23-1 and TRBJ2-7; D call uncertain. TRBV23-1 is identified as an open reading frame with a role that is uncertain. V lost 5 bases, J lost 3 bases, and 11 bases lay in between. CDR3 length equals 13 residues. The CDR3 region has the DNA TGCGCCAGCAGTACCGACGGTGACTACGAGCAGTACTTC. It translates to CASSTDGDYEQYF.

The rearrangement uses TRBV5-1 and TRBJ2-2; D uncertain. Germline assignment: CDR1 SGHRS and CDR2 YFSETQ. CDR3 size: 14 residues. Trimming took off 6 bases at V and 0 bases at J, with 9 bases between the two ends. CDR3: CASKGRTNTGELFF. CDR3 in DNA: TGCGCCAGCAAGGGCAGGACGAACACCGGGGAGCTGTTTTTT.

This clonotype was counted at least ten times. The rearrangement links TRBV29-1 to TRBJ2-5; D is uncertain. Germline CDR1 and CDR2: SQVTM and ANQGSEA. V was pared by 7 bases and J by 0 bases, with 15 bases between. The CDR3 covers 14 residues. For the CDR3, the DNA is TGCAGCGCCTTGTCTGGCCAGAACCAAGAGACCCAGTACTTC. This translates into CSALSGQNQETQYF.

This clonotype appeared many times. The genes are TRBV5-4 and TRBJ1-5; 8 bases align to TRBD1. Germline CDR1 and CDR2: SGHNT and YYREEE (reference sequence). The ends lost 4 bases at V and 6 bases at J; junction bases unmatched: 6. The CDR3 consists of 14 residues. CDR3 protein: CASSPGQGGQPQHF. The CDR3, as DNA: TGTGCCAGCAGCCCCGGACAGGGCGGTCAGCCCCAGCATTTT. Looking up the rest from reference TRBV5-4 and TRBJ1-5 gives the full variable domain: ETGVTQSPTHLIKTRGQQVTLRCSSQSGHNTVSWYQQALGQGPQFIFQYYREEENGRGNFPPRFSGLQFPNYSSELNVNALELDDSALYLCASSPGQGGQPQHFGDGTRLSIL.

This clonotype appeared many times. The rearrangement joins TRBV18 to TRBJ1-1; D not resolved. The CDR3 has 14 residues. The V gene's germline CDR1 is KGHSH and CDR2 LQKENI. V was clipped by 2 bases and J by 6 bases, with 13 bases between them. The CDR3 region is CASSPGRMFAEAFF. Written as DNA, the CDR3 is TGTGCCAGCTCACCAGGCAGGATGTTCGCTGAAGCTTTCTTT. The whole variable domain, filled in from reference TRBV18 and TRBJ1-1, reads NAGVMQNPRHLVRRRGQEARLRCSPMKGHSHVYWYRQLPEEGLKFMVYLQKENIIDESGMPKERFSAEFPKEGPSILRIQQVVRGDSAAYFCASSPGRMFAEAFFGQGTRLTVV.

J is TRBJ2-2 and V is TRBV30; the match to TRBD2 covers 7 bases. With 8 bases clipped from V and 1 base from J, the junction kept 7 bases outside the gene matches. The CDR3 is 14 amino acids. CDR1 and CDR2 (germline): GTSNPN, SVGIG (reference sequence). CDR3 bases: TGTGCCGGGGGGGGACTCTTGAACACCGGGGAGCTGTTTTTT. It encodes CAGGGLLNTGELFF.

This clonotype appeared many times. The chain has TRBV7-3 and TRBJ2-6, with D possibly being TRBD2 (7 bases). Trimming removed 5 bases at V and 3 bases at J, with 11 bases between. Germline CDR1 and CDR2: SGHTA and FQGTGA. The CDR3 runs 15 residues. This CDR3 reads CASSRGALGANVLTF. The CDR3 DNA follows: TGTGCCAGCAGCCGGGGGGCGCTTGGGGCCAACGTCCTGACTTTC.

This clonotype appeared many times. The chain joins TRBV4-3 to TRBJ1-1, with a possible D match to TRBD1 (5 bases). Germline assignment: CDR1 LGHNA and CDR2 YSLEER. This CDR3 contains 14 residues. V gave up 4 bases and J gave up 4 bases, with 13 bases separating them. CDR3 coding DNA: TGCGCCAGCAGCCCCTTGGGGGGTGCCACTGAAGCTTTCTTT. It translates to CASSPLGGATEAFF.

This clonotype was recorded many times. The rearrangement joins TRBV10-3 to TRBJ2-5; D is possibly TRBD1 (5 bases). CDR1 and CDR2 (germline): ENHRY, SYGVKD. Between the trimmed V and J ends, which lost 3 bases and 7 bases, there was a span of 24 bases. The CDR3 runs 17 residues. The CDR3 reads CAISDDSSQGSRRTQYF. The CDR3 DNA reads TGTGCCATCAGTGATGACTCCAGTCAGGGTTCTCGAAGGACCCAGTACTTC.

This clonotype was detected only a few times. The CDR3 DNA sequence: TGTGCCAGCAGCGCCCGGGACAGGGGAGGGGATGAGCAGTTCTTC. Residues: CASSARDRGGDEQFF. The chain has TRBV3-1 and TRBJ2-1; 10 bases map to TRBD1. Trimming cost V 5 bases and J 8 bases; bases outside gene matches: 9. Germline-derived CDR1 and CDR2 are LGHDT and YNNKEL (reference sequence). CDR3 length: 15 residues.

The table lists this clonotype with many counts. The chain links TRBV10-3 to TRBJ2-1; 10 nucleotides align to TRBD2. Germline V gene data show CDR1 as ENHRY and CDR2 as SYGVKD. With V trimmed by 3 bases and J by 6 bases, 5 bases remained unmatched. The CDR3 totals 15 residues. The chain's CDR3 is CAISDAAGGRNEQFF. For the CDR3, the DNA is TGTGCCATCAGTGACGCAGCGGGGGGGCGCAATGAGCAGTTCTTC.

Ten or more counts support this clonotype. The chain combines TRBV5-1 with TRBJ2-5; 13 nucleotides agree with TRBD2. V shed 0 bases and J 2 bases; nucleotides not matched to a gene: 1. Germline V gene sequence: CDR1 SGHRS, CDR2 YFSETQ. CDR3 length: 16 amino acids. Written as DNA, the CDR3 is TGCGCCAGCAGCTTGGGACTAGCGGGAGGTCAAGAGACCCAGTACTTC. Protein sequence: CASSLGLAGGQETQYF.

This clonotype was observed many times. The V gene is TRBV20-1, the J gene TRBJ2-1; 12 bases line up with TRBD2. V dropped 6 bases and J dropped 10; count of bases not matched to a gene: 10. The CDR3 loop spans 14 amino acids. Germline CDR1 and CDR2: DFQATT and SNEGSKA (reference sequence). CDR3 bases: TGCAGTGCCGCCCTAGCGGGAGGGCCTCAAGAGCAGTTCTTC. Its protein product is CSAALAGGPQEQFF.

This clonotype occurred many times. The genes are TRBV7-2 and TRBJ1-5; D is ambiguous. Trimming stripped 4 bases from V and 4 bases from J, with 11 bases between. The CDR3 is made up of 14 amino acids. CDR1 and CDR2 (germline): SGHTA, FQGNSA. The CDR3 region is CASSSTNTNQPQHF. In DNA, the CDR3 is TGTGCCAGCAGCTCGACCAACACGAATCAGCCCCAGCATTTT.

This clonotype has ten or more counts. The CDR3 bases are TGTGCCAGCAGCTTATTGGCAGCATCAACCTACGAGCAGTACTTC. Protein sequence: CASSLLAASTYEQYF. The genes are TRBV7-2 and TRBJ2-7; D gene uncertain. This CDR3 contains 15 residues. Germline V lookup: CDR1 SGHTA, CDR2 FQGNSA. Trimming left V 2 bases short and J 2 bases short, with 13 bases between.

The J gene is TRBJ2-1, the V gene TRBV20-1, with TRBD2 identical over 8 bases. The CDR3 totals 14 residues. Germline V CDR1 and CDR2: DFQATT, SNEGSKA (reference sequence). Trimming removed 1 base from V and 10 bases from J; junction bases left unmatched: 9. The CDR3 DNA is TGCAGTGCTAGAGTAGCGGGGATCCAGACCGAGCAGTTCTTC. Translated: CSARVAGIQTEQFF.

The DNA of the CDR3 is TGCAGTGCGCGGACGATAACCTACAATGAGCAGTTCTTC. Translated, it gives CSARTITYNEQFF. The rearrangement links TRBV20-1 to TRBJ2-1; unclear D gene. Germline V gene data show CDR1 as DFQATT and CDR2 as SNEGSKA (reference sequence). This CDR3 spans 13 amino acids. Trimming stripped 6 bases from V and 2 bases from J, with 11 bases between.

In its sample, this clonotype was seen many times. CDR3 protein: CASSLRQVQDNEQFF. CDR3 bases: TGTGCCAGCAGTTTACGACAGGTCCAGGACAATGAGCAGTTCTTC. The chain recombines TRBV28 with TRBJ2-1, with TRBD1 as a possible D gene (6 bases). In germline, CDR1 is MDHEN, CDR2 SYDVKM. The CDR3 is made up of 15 amino acids. V was pared by 2 bases and J by 5 bases, with 13 bases between. The full variable domain, its missing parts supplied by reference TRBV28 and TRBJ2-1, is DVKVTQSSRYLVKRTGEKVFLECVQDMDHENMFWYRQDPGLGLRLIYFSYDVKMKEKGDIPEGYSVSREKKERFSLILESASTNQTSMYLCASSLRQVQDNEQFFGPGTRLTVL.

The sample holds many counts of this clonotype. The chain employs TRBV13 and TRBJ2-7; the match to TRBD2 covers 13 bases. Germline CDR1 reads PRHDT; CDR2 reads FYEKMQ (reference sequence). The CDR3 contains 17 residues. After removal of 5 bases from V and 0 bases from J, the junction contained 7 bases not matched to a gene. The CDR3 DNA follows: TGTGCCAGCAGCAGTTTACGACTAGCGGGAGGCTCCTACGAGCAGTACTTC. This codes for CASSSLRLAGGSYEQYF.

In its sample, this clonotype was seen many times. CDR3 sequence reads: CASSPDTRWYNEQFF. The DNA for the CDR3 is TGTGCCAGCAGCCCTGATACTAGGTGGTACAATGAGCAGTTCTTC. V usage is TRBV7-2 and J usage is TRBJ2-1; a possible D gene is TRBD2 (5 bases). The CDR3 is made up of 15 amino acids. Germline values: CDR1 SGHTA, CDR2 FQGNSA. Trimming took 5 bases from V and 4 from J, leaving 15 bases between them.

In its sample, this clonotype was seen many times. This chain connects TRBV5-5 to TRBJ1-1; possibly TRBD1 for D (5 bases). Per germline, CDR1 SGHKS and CDR2 YYEKEE (reference sequence). Trimming removed 4 bases at V and 0 bases at J, with 16 bases between. The CDR3 runs 16 residues. CDR3 residues: CASSRKKGSLNTEAFF. As DNA, the CDR3 is TGTGCCAGCAGCAGAAAAAAGGGGTCCCTGAACACTGAAGCTTTCTTT.

This clonotype has a count of ten or more. This chain connects TRBV5-1 to TRBJ2-5; possibly TRBD2 for D (5 bases). In germline, CDR1 is SGHRS, CDR2 YFSETQ. V was shortened by 6 bases and J by 5 bases, with 20 bases between the two germline ends. This CDR3 comprises 15 residues. CDR3 bases: TGCGCCAGCACCGGCGAGGGCTTCCCCGGGGAGACCCAGTACTTC. This translates into CASTGEGFPGETQYF.

V is TRBV6-2 or TRBV6-3 and J is TRBJ2-7; no clear D. Looked up from germline, CDR1 is MNHEY and CDR2 is SVGEGT. V was clipped by 4 bases and J by 1 base, with 17 bases between them. CDR3 length: 16 residues. CDR3 in amino acids: CASSFFEAVASYEQYF. DNA of the CDR3: TGTGCCAGCAGTTTCTTCGAGGCTGTCGCTTCCTACGAGCAGTACTTC.

This clonotype was seen a handful of times. V is TRBV7-2 and J is TRBJ2-7, with D perhaps TRBD1 or TRBD2 (5 bases each). CDR3 length equals 15 residues. The V end was cut by 5 bases, the J end by 2 bases, with 16 bases between. Germline V gene data show CDR1 as SGHTA and CDR2 as FQGNSA. The CDR3 spells CASSNRDRLTYEQYF. CDR3 in DNA: TGTGCCAGCAGCAACCGGGACCGCTTAACCTACGAGCAGTACTTC.

This clonotype occurred many times. The chain has TRBV5-1 and TRBJ2-3; D may be TRBD1 or TRBD2 (5 bases each). The length of the CDR3 is 15 residues. CDR1 is SGHRS, CDR2 YFSETQ, per germline. V was trimmed by 3 bases and J by 2 bases, leaving 13 bases between them. In nucleotides, the CDR3 is TGCGCCAGCAGCTCTCTAGGGACGTACACAGATACGCAGTATTTT. As protein: CASSSLGTYTDTQYF.